This T cell receptor (beta chain) was documented in a study of blood T cell repertoires in COVID-19 (dated by TCRdb to 2020 to 2021). The study in broad terms: Collaborator samples came from the United States, Italy and Spain and covered acute and convalescent phases of COVID-19. A freely available public database, intended as a resource for researchers studying the immune response to SARS-CoV-2, is where the repertoires were released. The prospective study material was composed of cDNA or gDNA derived from T cells, B-cell-depleted T cells, or PBMCs. A de-identified subject ID, COVID-19 status, age in years and sex were almost always included in the sample metadata. Where available, HLA class I and class II types were taken from metadata supplied by the sample provider and were not determined by assay-based typing. The dataset comprised deeply sampled blood TCRbeta repertoires from subjects exposed to, actively infected with, or recovered from COVID-19. The samples were drawn from the first 160 participants of the ongoing ImmuneRACE study and from over 950 subjects provided by 6 global collaborators.

Notes on this clone: Its antigen is currently not known. No much larger clone is present one base from it, and per-base qualities are unavailable.

Collaborating institutions collected whole blood in K2EDTA tubes following their own protocols. For TCRbeta analysis, collaborators shipped samples in one of three forms: frozen whole blood, isolated PBMCs, or DNA extracted from either of those sample types. Summary of the overall study and its limitations: Clinical and demographic metadata were provided uncurated, with the amount varying by source and participant.

Counted from cysteine to phenylalanine, this CDR3 has 15 amino acids. The read is trimmed to its CDR3 DNA, 45 bases read in frame from base 1. The V end loses 5 bases and the J end loses 0 bases, and a stretch of 13 bases separates them. Via the germline V gene (reference sequence), CDR1 is LNHDA and CDR2 SQIVND. The immunoSEQ Assay, a bias-controlled multiplex PCR, was used to amplify TCRbeta CDR3 regions from genomic DNA. The study's processing was this. Nucleated cell counts per sample were estimated from amplification of reference gene primers within the assay. To quantify the absolute abundance of each unique TCRbeta CDR3 rearrangement, sequence reads were collapsed and filtered. For each sample, productive Simpson clonality was calculated by taking the square root of Simpson's diversity index across productive rearrangements. TCRdb took over this immuneACCESS table, retaining in-frame rearrangements with V and J assigned. Such tables are incomplete; in checked studies, under half of the missing clones stem from an unresolved V gene, and the remainder is unexplained. The V and J calls and the clone size are those of that table, but D and trimming were determined from the DNA. This sample holds some 290,000 clones; around 86% were observed only once. The biggest ten clones account for 3.5% to 4% of the sample.

Recombination joined TRBV19 with TRBJ1-1, with no reliable assignment of the D segment. The receptor was isolated from a man younger than 35 with active or convalescent COVID-19. Source material: peripheral blood. The CDR3 here reads CASSPQQYMNTEAFF. The nucleotide sequence reads TGTGCCAGTAGTCCACAACAGTATATGAACACTGAAGCTTTCTTT.